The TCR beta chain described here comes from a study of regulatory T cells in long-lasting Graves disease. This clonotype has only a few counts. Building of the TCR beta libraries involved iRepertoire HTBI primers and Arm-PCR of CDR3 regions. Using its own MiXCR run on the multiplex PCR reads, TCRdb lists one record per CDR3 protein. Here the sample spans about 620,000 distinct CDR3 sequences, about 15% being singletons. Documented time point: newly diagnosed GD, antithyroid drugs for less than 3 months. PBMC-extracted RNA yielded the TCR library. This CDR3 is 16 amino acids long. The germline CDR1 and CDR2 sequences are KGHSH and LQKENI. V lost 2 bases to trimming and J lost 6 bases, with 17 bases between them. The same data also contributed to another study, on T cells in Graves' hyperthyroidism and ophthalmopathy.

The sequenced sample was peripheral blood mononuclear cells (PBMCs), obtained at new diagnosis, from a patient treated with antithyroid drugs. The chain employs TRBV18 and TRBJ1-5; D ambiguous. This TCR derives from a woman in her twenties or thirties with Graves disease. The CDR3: CASSPFPGDAVQPQHF. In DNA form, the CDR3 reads TGTGCCAGCTCACCATTCCCAGGTGACGCCGTTCAGCCCCAGCATTTT.